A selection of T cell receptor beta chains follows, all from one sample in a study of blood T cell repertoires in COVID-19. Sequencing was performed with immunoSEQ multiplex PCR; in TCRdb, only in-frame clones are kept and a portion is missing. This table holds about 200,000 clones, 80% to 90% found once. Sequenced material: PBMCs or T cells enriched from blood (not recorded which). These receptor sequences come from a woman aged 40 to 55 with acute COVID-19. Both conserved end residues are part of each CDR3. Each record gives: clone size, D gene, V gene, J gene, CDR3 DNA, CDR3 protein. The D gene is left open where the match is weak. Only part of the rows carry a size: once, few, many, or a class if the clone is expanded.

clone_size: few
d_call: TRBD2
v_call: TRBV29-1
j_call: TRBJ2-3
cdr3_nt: TGCAGCGTTGCGATTTGGCGGGAGGGCCTAAGCACAGATACGCAGTATTTT
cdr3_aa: CSVAIWREGLSTDTQYF

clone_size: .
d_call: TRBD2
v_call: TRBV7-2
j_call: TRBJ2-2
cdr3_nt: TGTGCCAGCAGCTTCAGACTAGCGGGTGGGGTCCGGGAGCTGTTTTTT
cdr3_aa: CASSFRLAGGVRELFF

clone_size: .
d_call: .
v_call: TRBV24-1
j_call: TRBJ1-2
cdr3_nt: TGTGCCACCAGTGACGGGGAAAACTATGGCTACACCTTC
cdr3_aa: CATSDGENYGYTF

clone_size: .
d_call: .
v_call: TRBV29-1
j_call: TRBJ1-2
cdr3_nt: TGCAGCGTTGAGGTATTCAGGGGTCGGTTCTATGGCTACACCTTC
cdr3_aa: CSVEVFRGRFYGYTF

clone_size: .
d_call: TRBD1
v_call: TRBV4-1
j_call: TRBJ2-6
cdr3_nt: TGCGCCAGCTCACCGGGACAGGGGTGGTCTGGGGCCAACGTCCTGACTTTC
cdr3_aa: CASSPGQGWSGANVLTF

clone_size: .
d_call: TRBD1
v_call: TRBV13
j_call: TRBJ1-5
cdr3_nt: TGTGCCAGCAGCTATAGGGGGACAGGGAGCAATCAGCCCCAGCATTTT
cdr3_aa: CASSYRGTGSNQPQHF

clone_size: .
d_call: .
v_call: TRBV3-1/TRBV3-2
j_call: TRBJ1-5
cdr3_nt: TGTGCCAGCAGCCCCAACGCGGGAGGGAATCAGCCCCAGCATTTT
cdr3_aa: CASSPNAGGNQPQHF

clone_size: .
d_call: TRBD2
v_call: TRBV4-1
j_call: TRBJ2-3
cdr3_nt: TGCGCCAGCAGCCAGCCGTGGACTAGCGGTTCCAGCACAGATACGCAGTATTTT
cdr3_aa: CASSQPWTSGSSTDTQYF

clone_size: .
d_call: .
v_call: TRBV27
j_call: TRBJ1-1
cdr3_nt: TGTGCCAGCAGTTGGGGAGGGGGAGGTACTGAAGCTTTCTTT
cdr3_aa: CASSWGGGGTEAFF

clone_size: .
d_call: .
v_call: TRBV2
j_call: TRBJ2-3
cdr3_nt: TGTGCCAGCATAGTGTCCCAAGGGGCAGATACGCAGTATTTT
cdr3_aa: CASIVSQGADTQYF

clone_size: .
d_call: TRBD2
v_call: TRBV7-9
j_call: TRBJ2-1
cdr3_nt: TGTGCCAGCAGCCCTGGGACTAGCGGGAACGGGAATGAGCAGTTCTTC
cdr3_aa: CASSPGTSGNGNEQFF

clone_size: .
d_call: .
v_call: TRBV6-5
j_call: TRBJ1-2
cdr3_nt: TGTGCCAGCAGTTACTCGATATCGACAGACCACTATGGCTACACCTTC
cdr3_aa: CASSYSISTDHYGYTF

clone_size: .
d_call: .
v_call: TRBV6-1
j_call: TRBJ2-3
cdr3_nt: TGTGCCAGCAGTGAAGTTCTAGCGTTGGATACGCAGTATTTT
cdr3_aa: CASSEVLALDTQYF

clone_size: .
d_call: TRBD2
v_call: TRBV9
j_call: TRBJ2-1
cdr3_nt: TGTGCCAGCAGCGCAACCGGGACTAGCGGGCTGGGGGAGCAGTTCTTC
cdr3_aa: CASSATGTSGLGEQFF

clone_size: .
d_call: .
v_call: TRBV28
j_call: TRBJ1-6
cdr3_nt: TGTGCCAGCAGTTCAGGGTTGGTTAATTCACCCCTCCACTTT
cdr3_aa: CASSSGLVNSPLHF

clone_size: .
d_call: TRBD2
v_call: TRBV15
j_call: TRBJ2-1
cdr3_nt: TGTGCCACCAGCAGAGTGAGCGGGAGCTCCTACAATGAGCAGTTCTTC
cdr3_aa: CATSRVSGSSYNEQFF

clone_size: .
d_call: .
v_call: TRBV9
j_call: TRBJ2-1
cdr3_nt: TGTGCCAGCAGCGTAGGAAATAGGGGCAATGAGCAGTTCTTC
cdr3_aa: CASSVGNRGNEQFF